Only one count was recorded for the clone carrying this T cell receptor beta chain. Germline CDR1 reads KGHSH; CDR2 reads LQKENI. The CDR3 loop spans 15 amino acids. The ends lost 3 bases at V and 6 bases at J; junction bases unmatched: 9. These data come from a study of T cell responses to AZD1222 COVID-19 vaccine. Here immunoSEQ multiplex PCR was the method, and the copy in TCRdb shows in-frame clones only, minus some. The profile shows roughly 100,000 clones, 88% of them singletons. V is TRBV18 and J is TRBJ1-1; 8 bases line up with TRBD1. This clonotype originated in an adult in good health. The sample consisted of peripheral blood, taken on day 0 of AZD1222 vaccination. CDR3 loop: CASSPTGDRGSEAFF. The CDR3 bases are TGTGCCAGCTCACCTACGGGAGACAGGGGTTCTGAAGCTTTCTTT. The whole variable domain, remainder taken from reference TRBV18 and TRBJ1-1, is NAGVMQNPRHLVRRRGQEARLRCSPMKGHSHVYWYRQLPEEGLKFMVYLQKENIIDESGMPKERFSAEFPKEGPSILRIQQVVRGDSAAYFCASSPTGDRGSEAFFGQGTRLTVV.